This TCR beta chain was captured by sequencing in a study of cytomegalovirus exposure and HLA in healthy donors. On this clone itself: This CDR3 fails to terminate in the conserved phenylalanine or tryptophan, so it likely reflects a read error.

This CDR3 spans 14 amino acids. Germline V gene lookup returns CDR1 SGHRS and CDR2 YFSETQ. Trimming took 0 bases from V and 2 from J, leaving 9 bases between them. With 60 Vbeta and 13 Jbeta primers, the PCR was carried out. Profiling relied on immunoSEQ multiplex PCR, and the TCRdb table lists in-frame clones only, not all of them. The sample contains approximately 120,000 clones, around 75% of which appear only once. The chain has TRBV5-1 and TRBJ2-7; D might be TRBD2 (5 bases). The material sequenced was PBMCs. The receptor was isolated from a man aged 60 to 75 in good health and CMV-seropositive. The CDR3 sequence: CASSLAGSAYEQYL. Here the CDR3 DNA reads TGCGCCAGCAGCTTGGCGGGATCCGCCTACGAGCAGTACCTC.